This T cell receptor beta chain was retrieved from a study of spatial heterogeneity in lung cancer. Noted time point: sample taken at primary tumor resection. MiXCR was run by TCRdb on the 5' RACE reads, yielding one entry per CDR3 protein. Of about 100,000 distinct CDR3 sequences detected, roughly 4.5% appear once; the ten largest clones hold about 20%. Study-level findings and limits: The number of expanded tumor alpha and beta chains correlated with mutation number.

V was trimmed by 5 bases and J by 6 bases, leaving 19 bases between them. The germline CDR1 and CDR2 sequences are SGHAT and FQNNGV. This CDR3 spans 15 amino acids. In this sample, this clonotype turned up many times. Its matching antigen is unknown. The source is a male donor with early-stage non-small cell lung cancer. The sequences come from lung tumor tissue, collected at surgery. The chain has TRBV11-2 and TRBJ1-1, with D possibly matching TRBD1 (6 bases). CDR3 region: CASSTLTGKVAEAFF. For the CDR3, the DNA is TGTGCCAGCAGCACACTTACAGGGAAGGTCGCTGAAGCTTTCTTT.